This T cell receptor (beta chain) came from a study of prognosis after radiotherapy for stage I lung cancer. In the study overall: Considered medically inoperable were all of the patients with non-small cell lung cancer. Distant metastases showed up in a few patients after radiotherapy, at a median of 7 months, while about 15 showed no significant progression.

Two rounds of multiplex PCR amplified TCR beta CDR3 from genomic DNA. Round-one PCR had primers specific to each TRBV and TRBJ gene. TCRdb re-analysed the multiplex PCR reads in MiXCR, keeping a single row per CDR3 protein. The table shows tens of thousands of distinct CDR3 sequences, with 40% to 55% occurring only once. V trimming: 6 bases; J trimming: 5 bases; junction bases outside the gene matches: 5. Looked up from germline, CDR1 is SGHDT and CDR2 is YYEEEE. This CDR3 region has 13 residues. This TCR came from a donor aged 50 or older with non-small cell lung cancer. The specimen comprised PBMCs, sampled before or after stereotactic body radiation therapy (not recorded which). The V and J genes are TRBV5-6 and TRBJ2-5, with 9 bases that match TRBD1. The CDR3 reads CASTRDRAETQYF. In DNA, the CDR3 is TGTGCCAGCACCCGGGACAGGGCCGAGACCCAGTACTTC.